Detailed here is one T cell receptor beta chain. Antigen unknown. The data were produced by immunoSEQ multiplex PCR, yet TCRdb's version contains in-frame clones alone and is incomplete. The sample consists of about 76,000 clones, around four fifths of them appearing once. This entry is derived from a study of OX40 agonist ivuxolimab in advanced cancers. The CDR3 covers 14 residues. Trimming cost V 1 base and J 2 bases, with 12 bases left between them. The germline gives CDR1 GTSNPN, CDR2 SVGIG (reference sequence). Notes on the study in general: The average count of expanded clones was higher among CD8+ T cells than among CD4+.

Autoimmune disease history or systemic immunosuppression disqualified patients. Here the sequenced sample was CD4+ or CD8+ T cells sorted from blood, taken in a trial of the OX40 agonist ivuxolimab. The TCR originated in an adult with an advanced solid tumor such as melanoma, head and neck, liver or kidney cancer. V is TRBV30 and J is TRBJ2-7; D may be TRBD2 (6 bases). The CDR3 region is CAWSGGLSTYEQYF. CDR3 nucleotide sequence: TGTGCCTGGAGTGGGGGACTGTCAACCTACGAGCAGTACTTC. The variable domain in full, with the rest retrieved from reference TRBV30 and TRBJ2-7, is SQTIHQWPATLVQPVGSPLSLECTVEGTSNPNLYWYRQAAGRGLQLLFYSVGIGQISSEVPQNLSASRPQDRQFILSSKKLLLSDSGFYLCAWSGGLSTYEQYFGPGTRLTVT.